The 24 T cell receptor beta chains below all came from one sample that was sequenced in a study of shared clonotypes between healthy human individuals (dated by TCRdb to the early 2020s). Libraries were built with the immunoSEQ multiplex PCR assay. TCRdb limited this immuneACCESS table to in-frame rearrangements with V and J called. A share of clones is missing; checked studies link under half to unresolved V genes, and the rest is unexplained. For this sample there are 1 million to 1.3 million clones; approximately 78% appear just once. Together, the top ten hold around 0.61% of the sample. The sequenced material came from memory CD4+ T cells from PBMCs. This specimen's cell subset or site label, interpreted: CD45RA-negative fraction. These receptors all stem from a man younger than 35 in good health. Some clones in this sample may be carry-over from other donors' samples.

The V call is TRBV30, the J call TRBJ1-4, with D possibly TRBD1 on 6 matching bases. This CDR3 has 13 amino acids. Germline V gene data show CDR1 as GTSNPN and CDR2 as SVGIG (reference sequence). Trimming cost V 4 bases and J 3 bases, with 9 bases left between them. The CDR3 reads CAWNRVSNEKLFF. CDR3 coding DNA: TGTGCCTGGAACAGGGTGTCTAATGAAAAACTGTTTTTT.

The chain uses TRBV29-1 and TRBJ1-2; D is possibly TRBD1 (5 bases). From germline, CDR1 is SQVTM and CDR2 ANQGSEA. This CDR3 is built from 13 residues. The V end lost 6 bases, the J end lost 8 bases, and 19 bases lay between the germline ends. The CDR3 loop is CSVELQRRDGYTF. Written as DNA, the CDR3 is TGCAGCGTAGAGCTACAGAGGCGGGACGGCTACACCTTC.

The chain uses TRBV28 and TRBJ1-5, with a tentative D call TRBD1 (6 bases). V dropped 7 bases and J dropped 4 bases, with 17 bases sitting between them. The CDR3 totals 15 residues. The germline V gene has CDR1 MDHEN and CDR2 SYDVKM. As DNA, the CDR3 is TGTGCCAGCACACGGGCAGGGGCGGATAATCAGCCCCAGCATTTT. It specifies CASTRAGADNQPQHF.

CDR3 region: CASRRLAGQTGELFF. DNA of the CDR3: TGTGCCAGCAGGAGACTAGCGGGACAAACCGGGGAGCTGTTTTTT. The chain combines TRBV11-2 with TRBJ2-2; 11 nucleotides line up with TRBD2. The trim removed 6 bases at V and 5 bases at J, leaving 5 bases unmatched. Germline V gene data show CDR1 as SGHAT and CDR2 as FQNNGV. The CDR3 consists of 15 residues.

This clone came up many times. V usage is TRBV19 and J usage is TRBJ1-4, with a weak D call TRBD1 (6 bases). Germline lookup yields CDR1 LNHDA and CDR2 SQIVND (reference sequence). V was pared by 6 bases and J by 8 bases, with 16 bases between. The CDR3 consists of 14 residues. Here the CDR3 reads CASRSSGVIEKLFF. The CDR3 DNA sequence: TGTGCCAGTAGGTCATCAGGGGTCATCGAAAAACTGTTTTTT.

The chain joins TRBV6-5 to TRBJ2-3; D is unclear. V was cut by 2 bases and J by 6 bases, with 15 bases left in between. There are 15 residues in the CDR3. Looked up from germline, CDR1 is MNHEY and CDR2 is SVGAGI. The CDR3 DNA is TGTGCCAGCAGTTACACGATGGACGCGTTGGATACGCAGTATTTT. Translating gives CASSYTMDALDTQYF.

The chain carries TRBV5-1 and TRBJ1-2; D gene unclear. Between the trimmed V and J ends, which lost 4 bases and 5 bases, there was a span of 15 bases. Germline values: CDR1 SGHRS, CDR2 YFSETQ. This CDR3 region has 14 residues. In DNA, the CDR3 is TGCGCCAGCAGCCTATCACGGGCGGAATATGGCTACACCTTC. Residues: CASSLSRAEYGYTF.

This clone has only a few counts. The sample holds other DNA sequences that translate to the same CDR3. V and J are TRBV9 and TRBJ2-5; D is undetermined. This CDR3 region has 13 residues. Germline CDR1 SGDLS, CDR2 YYNGEE. V gave up 0 bases and J gave up 1 base, with 4 bases separating them. The CDR3 nucleotides are TGTGCCAGCAGCGTAGCGTCCCAAGAGACCCAGTACTTC. Translating it yields CASSVASQETQYF.

V and J are TRBV28 and TRBJ2-1; 12 nucleotides match TRBD2. Germline CDR1 is MDHEN and CDR2 is SYDVKM. There are 15 residues in the CDR3. CDR3 region: CAIGGLAGGFNEQFF. The DNA for the CDR3 is TGTGCTATAGGGGGGCTAGCGGGAGGGTTTAATGAGCAGTTCTTC.

The chain couples TRBV6-1 to TRBJ2-7; 9 bases fit TRBD1. Germline CDR1 reads MNHNS; CDR2 reads SASEGT. The CDR3 is made up of 15 amino acids. The junction had 13 bases not matched to a gene; V was cut back by 8 bases and J by 5 bases. CDR3 nucleotides: TGTGCCAGCTCCCCCGAGGGGACAGGGTACCACGAGCAGTACTTC. Translating it yields CASSPEGTGYHEQYF.

CDR3 loop: CASRSGWEETQYF. In DNA, the CDR3 is TGTGCCAGCAGGTCAGGGTGGGAAGAGACCCAGTACTTC. V and J are TRBV27 and TRBJ2-5, with D possibly TRBD1 on 5 matching bases. The CDR3 length is 13 residues. V gave up 6 bases and J gave up 3 bases, with 11 bases separating them. Per the germline V gene, CDR1 is MNHEY and CDR2 is SMNVEV (reference sequence).

This clone was recorded only once. The chain is built from TRBV5-1 and TRBJ1-1; 7 nucleotides align to TRBD1. The CDR3 has 15 amino acids. V dropped 0 bases and J dropped 4; count of bases not matched to a gene: 6. Germline V lookup: CDR1 SGHRS, CDR2 YFSETQ. CDR3 DNA sequence: TGCGCCAGCAGCTTGGGAGGGCAGGGGGTCACTGAAGCTTTCTTT. This gives the protein CASSLGGQGVTEAFF.

This sequence joins TRBV7-6 and TRBJ2-3, with D perhaps matching TRBD2 (6 bases). Per the germline V gene, CDR1 is SGHVS and CDR2 is FNYEAQ. This CDR3 has 14 residues. V dropped 2 bases and J dropped 4 bases, with 10 bases sitting between them. The CDR3 DNA sequence: TGTGCCAGCAGCTTAACGGGAGAAGCAGATACGCAGTATTTT. This sequence encodes CASSLTGEADTQYF. Filled out from reference TRBV7-6 and TRBJ2-3, the complete variable domain reads GAGVSQSPRYKVTKRGQDVALRCDPISGHVSLYWYRQALGQGPEFLTYFNYEAQQDKSGLPNDRFSAERPEGSISTLTIQRTEQRDSAMYRCASSLTGEADTQYFGPGTRLTVL.

The chain joins TRBV18 to TRBJ1-5; D remains unclear. Germline CDR1 and CDR2: KGHSH and LQKENI. V gave up 3 bases and J gave up 0 bases, with 9 bases separating them. The CDR3 covers 15 residues. For the CDR3, the DNA is TGTGCCAGCTCACCGGGCCAAGATAGCAATCAGCCCCAGCATTTT. Translation: CASSPGQDSNQPQHF.

The genes are TRBV5-4 and TRBJ2-1, with a tentative D call TRBD2 (6 bases). Germline-derived CDR1 and CDR2 are SGHNT and YYREEE (reference sequence). V was clipped by 0 bases and J by 0 bases, with 13 bases between them. CDR3 length: 17 residues. The chain's CDR3 is CASSLGGRGSSYNEQFF. As DNA, the CDR3 is TGTGCCAGCAGCTTGGGGGGACGGGGGAGCTCCTACAATGAGCAGTTCTTC.

This chain joins TRBV7-2 and TRBJ2-4; 7 positions match TRBD2. Trimming removed 2 bases from V and 0 bases from J; junction bases left unmatched: 10. Germline CDR1 reads SGHTA; CDR2 reads FQGNSA. The CDR3 has 18 residues. The DNA of the CDR3 is TGTGCCAGCAGCTTACGGGCCGGGAGGTCGGCAGCCAAAAACATTCAGTACTTC. Its protein product is CASSLRAGRSAAKNIQYF.

CDR3 nucleotides: TGTGCCACCAGCAACCGGGAGATTTTATCAGGGGAGCTGTTTTTT. Protein product: CATSNREILSGELFF. This chain links TRBV15 with TRBJ2-2; D may be TRBD2 (6 bases). The CDR3 has 15 amino acids. The germline V gene has CDR1 LNHNV and CDR2 YYDKDF (reference sequence). Trimming took off 4 bases at V and 8 bases at J, with 17 bases between the two ends.

This chain connects TRBV29-1 to TRBJ2-1; TRBD2 matches 13 bases. The length of the CDR3 is 15 residues. The germline V gene has CDR1 SQVTM and CDR2 ANQGSEA. J lost 8 bases, V lost 7 bases, and 11 bases had no gene match. In nucleotides, the CDR3 is TGCAGCGCCACGACCGTTACTAGCGGGAGGGATGAGCAGTTCTTC. It specifies CSATTVTSGRDEQFF.

V gene TRBV7-9 combines with J gene TRBJ2-5, with D unclear. CDR1 is SEHNR and CDR2 is FQNEAQ in the germline V gene (reference sequence). There are 14 residues in the CDR3. The ends were cut back, 4 bases at V and 1 base at J, with 10 bases in the middle. In DNA, the CDR3 is TGTGCCAGCAGCTCCCTCATGGGCCAAGAGACCCAGTACTTC. Encoded protein: CASSSLMGQETQYF.

With regard to this clone: The sample contains more than one DNA sequence encoding this CDR3. The chain employs TRBV5-1 and TRBJ1-1; TRBD1 is a possible D gene (5 bases). Trimming pared 2 bases from V and 4 bases from J, leaving 9 bases between. CDR3 length: 13 residues. Germline values: CDR1 SGHRS, CDR2 YFSETQ. The CDR3 DNA sequence: TGCGCCAGCAGCTTACAGGTGGGCACTGAAGCTTTCTTT. Its protein is CASSLQVGTEAFF.

The chain recombines TRBV7-9 with TRBJ2-5, with D possibly being TRBD2 (6 bases). In germline, CDR1 is SEHNR, CDR2 FQNEAQ (reference sequence). Trimming took 2 bases from V and 4 from J, leaving 8 bases between them. The CDR3 runs to 13 residues. The CDR3 spells CASSLLASETQYF. As DNA, the CDR3 is TGTGCCAGCAGCTTACTAGCGTCAGAGACCCAGTACTTC.

The J gene is TRBJ1-2, the V gene TRBV30; the D is unclear. The CDR3 has 14 residues. V dropped 3 bases and J dropped 6 bases, with 17 bases sitting between them. Germline V gives CDR1 GTSNPN, CDR2 SVGIG (reference sequence). The CDR3 spells CAWSLPLIQHGYTF. DNA for the CDR3: TGTGCCTGGAGCCTCCCCTTGATACAACATGGCTACACCTTC.

The chain combines TRBV6-5 with TRBJ2-7; 9 bases match TRBD2. The CDR3 covers 12 residues. With 6 bases clipped from V and 7 bases from J, the junction kept 4 bases outside the gene matches. The germline gives CDR1 MNHEY, CDR2 SVGAGI. CDR3 region: CASRRSGREQYF. The CDR3 DNA reads TGTGCCAGCAGACGAAGCGGGAGGGAGCAGTACTTC.

The chain carries TRBV7-6 and TRBJ1-1; TRBD1 is a possible D gene (5 bases). Germline loops: CDR1 SGHVS, CDR2 FNYEAQ. CDR3 size: 15 residues. Trimming stripped 5 bases from V and 2 bases from J, with 15 bases between. For the CDR3, the DNA is TGTGCCAGCAGCCTGACACAGGAGAAAAACACTGAAGCTTTCTTT. Encoded protein: CASSLTQEKNTEAFF.